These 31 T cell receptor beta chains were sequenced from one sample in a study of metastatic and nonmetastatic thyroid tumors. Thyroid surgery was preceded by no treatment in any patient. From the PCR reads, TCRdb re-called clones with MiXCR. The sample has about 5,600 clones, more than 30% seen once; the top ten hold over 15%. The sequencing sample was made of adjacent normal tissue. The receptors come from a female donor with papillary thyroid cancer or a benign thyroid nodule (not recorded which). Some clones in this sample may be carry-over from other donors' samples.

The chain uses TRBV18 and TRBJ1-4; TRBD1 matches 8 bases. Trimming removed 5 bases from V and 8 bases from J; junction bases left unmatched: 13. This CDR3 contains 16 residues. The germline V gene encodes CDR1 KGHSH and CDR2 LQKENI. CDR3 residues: CASSTFRTGRIEKLFF. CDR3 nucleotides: TGTGCCAGCTCAACTTTCCGGACAGGGAGAATCGAAAAACTGTTTTTT.

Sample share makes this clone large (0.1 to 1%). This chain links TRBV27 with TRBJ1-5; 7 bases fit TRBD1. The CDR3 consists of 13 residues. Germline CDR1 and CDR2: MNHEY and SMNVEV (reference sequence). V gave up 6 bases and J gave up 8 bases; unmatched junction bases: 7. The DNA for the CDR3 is TGTGCCAGCAGACGTACAGGGGACAAGCCCCAGCATTTT. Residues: CASRRTGDKPQHF.

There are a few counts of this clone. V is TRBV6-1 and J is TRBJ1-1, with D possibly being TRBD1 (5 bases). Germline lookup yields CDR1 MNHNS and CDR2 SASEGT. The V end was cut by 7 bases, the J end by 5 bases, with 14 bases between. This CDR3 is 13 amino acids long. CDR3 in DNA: TGTGCCAGCACAAACAGGCCCAGGACTGAAGCTTTCTTT. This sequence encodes CASTNRPRTEAFF.

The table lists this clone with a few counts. The CDR3 is CASSIDGDYEQYF. CDR3 DNA sequence: TGTGCCAGTAGTATAGATGGGGACTACGAGCAGTACTTC. V usage is TRBV19 and J usage is TRBJ2-7, with D unclear. Germline values: CDR1 LNHDA, CDR2 SQIVND (reference sequence). CDR3 length equals 13 residues. V lost 0 bases and J lost 3, with 6 bases in between.

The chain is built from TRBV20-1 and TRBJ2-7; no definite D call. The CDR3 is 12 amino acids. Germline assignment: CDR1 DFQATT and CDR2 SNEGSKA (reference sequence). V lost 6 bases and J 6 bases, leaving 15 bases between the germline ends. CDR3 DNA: TGCAGTGCACGGGTGGATGGCTTCGAGCAGTACTTC. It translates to CSARVDGFEQYF.

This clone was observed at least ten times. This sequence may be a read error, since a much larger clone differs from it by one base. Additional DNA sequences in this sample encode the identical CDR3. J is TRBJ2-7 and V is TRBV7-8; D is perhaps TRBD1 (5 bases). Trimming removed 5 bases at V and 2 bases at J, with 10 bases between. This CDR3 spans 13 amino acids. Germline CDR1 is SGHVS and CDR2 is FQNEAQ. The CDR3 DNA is TGTGCCAGCAGCCTTGACAGCCCCTACGAGCAGTACTTC. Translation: CASSLDSPYEQYF. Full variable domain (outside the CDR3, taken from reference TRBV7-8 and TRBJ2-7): GAGVSQSPRYKVAKRGQDVALRCDPISGHVSLFWYQQALGQGPEFLTYFQNEAQLDKSGLPSDRFFAERPEGSVSTLKIQRTQQEDSAVYLCASSLDSPYEQYFGPGTRLTVT.

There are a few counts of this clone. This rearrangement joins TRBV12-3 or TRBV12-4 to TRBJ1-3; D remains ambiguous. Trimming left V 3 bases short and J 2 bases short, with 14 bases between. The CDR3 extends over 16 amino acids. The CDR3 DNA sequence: TGTGCCAGCAGTTTCGCCGGCCGCGGCCCTGGAAACACCATATATTTT. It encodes CASSFAGRGPGNTIYF.

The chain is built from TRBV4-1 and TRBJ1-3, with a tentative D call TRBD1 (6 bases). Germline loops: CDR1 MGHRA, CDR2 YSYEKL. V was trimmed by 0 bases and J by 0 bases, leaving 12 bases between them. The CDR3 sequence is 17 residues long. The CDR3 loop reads CASSQEPGQYSGNTIYF. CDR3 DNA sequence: TGCGCCAGCAGCCAAGAACCCGGACAGTACTCTGGAAACACCATATATTTT.

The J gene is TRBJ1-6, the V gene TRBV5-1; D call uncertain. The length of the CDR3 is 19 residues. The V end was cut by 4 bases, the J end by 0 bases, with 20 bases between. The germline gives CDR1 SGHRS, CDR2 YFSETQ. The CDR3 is CASSPLGGPQSSYNSPLHF. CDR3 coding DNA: TGCGCCAGCAGCCCACTAGGTGGGCCACAAAGCTCCTATAATTCACCCCTCCACTTT.

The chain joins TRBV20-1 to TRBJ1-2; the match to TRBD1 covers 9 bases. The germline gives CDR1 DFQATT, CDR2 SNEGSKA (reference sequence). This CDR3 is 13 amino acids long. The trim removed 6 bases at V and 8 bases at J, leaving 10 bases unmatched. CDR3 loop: CSAPDRGDGGYTF. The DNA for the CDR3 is TGCAGTGCACCTGACAGGGGGGATGGAGGCTACACCTTC.

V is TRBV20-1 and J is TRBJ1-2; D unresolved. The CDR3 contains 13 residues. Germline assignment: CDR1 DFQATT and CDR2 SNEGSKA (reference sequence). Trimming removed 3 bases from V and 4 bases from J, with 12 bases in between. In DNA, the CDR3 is TGCAGTGCTAGTACAGACGTTCTCTATGGCTACACCTTC. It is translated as CSASTDVLYGYTF.

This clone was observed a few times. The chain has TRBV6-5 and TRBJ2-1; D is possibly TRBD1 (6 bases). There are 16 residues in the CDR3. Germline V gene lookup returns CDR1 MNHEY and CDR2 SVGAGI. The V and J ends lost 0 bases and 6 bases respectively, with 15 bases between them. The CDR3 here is CASSYSIPGTSNEQFF. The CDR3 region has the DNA TGTGCCAGCAGTTACTCTATCCCCGGGACATCCAATGAGCAGTTCTTC.

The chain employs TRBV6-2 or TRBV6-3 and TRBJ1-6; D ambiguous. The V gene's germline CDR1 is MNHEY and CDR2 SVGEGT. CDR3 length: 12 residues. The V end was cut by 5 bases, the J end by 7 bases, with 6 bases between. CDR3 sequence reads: CASSIWNSPLHF. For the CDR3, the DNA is TGTGCCAGCAGTATTTGGAATTCACCCCTCCACTTT.

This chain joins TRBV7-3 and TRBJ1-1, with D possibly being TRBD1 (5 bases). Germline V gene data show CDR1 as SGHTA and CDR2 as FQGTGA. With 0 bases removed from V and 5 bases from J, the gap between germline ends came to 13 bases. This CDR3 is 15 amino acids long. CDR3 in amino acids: CASSLTGGSGTEAFF. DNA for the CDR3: TGTGCCAGCAGCTTAACCGGGGGATCGGGGACTGAAGCTTTCTTT.

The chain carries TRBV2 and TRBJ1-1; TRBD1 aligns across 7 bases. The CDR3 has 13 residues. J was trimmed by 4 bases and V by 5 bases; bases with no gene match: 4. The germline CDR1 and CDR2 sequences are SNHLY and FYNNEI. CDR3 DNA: TGTGCCAGCAGTCGACAGGGATCCACTGAAGCTTTCTTT. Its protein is CASSRQGSTEAFF.

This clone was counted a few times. CDR3 bases: TGTGCCAGCAGTTGGGGCAGGGGGCTGGATGGCTACACCTTC. Its protein is CASSWGRGLDGYTF. This chain uses TRBV12-3 or TRBV12-4 with TRBJ1-2; 8 bases match TRBD1. V dropped 4 bases and J dropped 6; count of bases not matched to a gene: 7. The CDR3 is 14 residues long.

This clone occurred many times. DNA of the CDR3: TGTGCCAGCAGCCAGCTGAAAGGCAATGAGCAGTTCTTC. Encoded protein: CASSQLKGNEQFF. This chain links TRBV14 with TRBJ2-1; D unclear. Germline loops: CDR1 SGHDN, CDR2 FVKESK. The CDR3 is 13 residues long. The V end was cut by 3 bases, the J end by 6 bases, with 9 bases between.

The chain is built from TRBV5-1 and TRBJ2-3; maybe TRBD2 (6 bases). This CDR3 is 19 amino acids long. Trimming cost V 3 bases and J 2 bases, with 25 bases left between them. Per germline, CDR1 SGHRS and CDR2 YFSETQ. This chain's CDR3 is CASSSPGSGATLPTDTQYF. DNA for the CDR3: TGCGCCAGCAGCTCGCCGGGTAGCGGAGCCACCCTGCCCACAGATACGCAGTATTTT.

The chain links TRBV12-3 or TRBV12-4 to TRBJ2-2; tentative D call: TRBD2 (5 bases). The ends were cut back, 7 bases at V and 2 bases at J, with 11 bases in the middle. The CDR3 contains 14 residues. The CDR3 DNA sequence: TGTGCCAGCACCTTAGGAGGCAACACCGGGGAGCTGTTTTTT. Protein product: CASTLGGNTGELFF.

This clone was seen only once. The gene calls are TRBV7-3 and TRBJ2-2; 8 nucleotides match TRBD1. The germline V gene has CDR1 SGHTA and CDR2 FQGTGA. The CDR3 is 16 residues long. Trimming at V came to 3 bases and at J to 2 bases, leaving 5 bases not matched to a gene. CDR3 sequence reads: CASSFGQGGNTGELFF. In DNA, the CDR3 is TGTGCCAGCAGCTTCGGACAGGGAGGAAACACCGGGGAGCTGTTTTTT.

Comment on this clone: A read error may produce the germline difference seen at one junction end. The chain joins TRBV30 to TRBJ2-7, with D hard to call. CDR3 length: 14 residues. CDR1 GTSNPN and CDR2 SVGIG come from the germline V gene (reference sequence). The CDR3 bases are TGTGCCTGGAACCCGGACCCAGATTCCTGCGAGCAGTGCTTC. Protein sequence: CAWNPDPDSCEQCF. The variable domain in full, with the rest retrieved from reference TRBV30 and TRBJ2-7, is SQTIHQWPATLVQPVGSPLSLECTVEGTSNPNLYWYRQAAGRGLQLLFYSVGIGQISSEVPQNLSASRPQDRQFILSSKKLLLSDSGFYLCAWNPDPDSCEQCFGPGTRLTVT.

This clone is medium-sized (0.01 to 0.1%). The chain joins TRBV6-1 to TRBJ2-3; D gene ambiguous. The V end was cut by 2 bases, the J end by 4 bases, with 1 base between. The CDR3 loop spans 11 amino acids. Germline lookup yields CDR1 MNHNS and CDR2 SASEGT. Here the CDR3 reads CASSESDTQYF. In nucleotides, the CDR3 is TGTGCCAGCAGTGAATCAGATACGCAGTATTTT.

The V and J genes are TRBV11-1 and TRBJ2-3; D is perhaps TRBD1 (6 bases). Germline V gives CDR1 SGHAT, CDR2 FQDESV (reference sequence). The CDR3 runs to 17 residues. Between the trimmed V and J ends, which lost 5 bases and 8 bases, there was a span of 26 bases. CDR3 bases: TGTGCCAGCAGCGGACGGAGAGGGGTACAGGGATCAGGTACGCAGTATTTT. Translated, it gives CASSGRRGVQGSGTQYF.

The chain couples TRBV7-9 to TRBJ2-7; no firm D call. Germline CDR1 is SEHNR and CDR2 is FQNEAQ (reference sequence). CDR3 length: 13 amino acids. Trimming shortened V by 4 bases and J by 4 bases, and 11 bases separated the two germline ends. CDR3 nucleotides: TGTGCCAGCAGCTCCGACGGTCGGTACGAGCAGTACTTC. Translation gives CASSSDGRYEQYF. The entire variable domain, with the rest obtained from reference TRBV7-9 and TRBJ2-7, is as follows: DTGVSQNPRHKITKRGQNVTFRCDPISEHNRLYWYRQTLGQGPEFLTYFQNEAQLEKSRLLSDRFSAERPKGSFSTLEIQRTEQGDSAMYLCASSSDGRYEQYFGPGTRLTVT.

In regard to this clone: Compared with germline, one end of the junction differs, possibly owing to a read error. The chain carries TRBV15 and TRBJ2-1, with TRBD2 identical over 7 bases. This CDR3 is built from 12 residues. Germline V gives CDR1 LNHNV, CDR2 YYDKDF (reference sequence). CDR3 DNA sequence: TGTCCCACCAGCAGATGGGGGGGGGAGCAGTTCTTC. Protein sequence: CPTSRWGGEQFF.

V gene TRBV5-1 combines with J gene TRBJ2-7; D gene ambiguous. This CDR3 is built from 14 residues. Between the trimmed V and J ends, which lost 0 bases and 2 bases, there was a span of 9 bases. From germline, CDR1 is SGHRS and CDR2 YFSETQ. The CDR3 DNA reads TGCGCCAGCAGCTTGGCTATGGGCCCCTACGAGCAGTACTTC. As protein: CASSLAMGPYEQYF.

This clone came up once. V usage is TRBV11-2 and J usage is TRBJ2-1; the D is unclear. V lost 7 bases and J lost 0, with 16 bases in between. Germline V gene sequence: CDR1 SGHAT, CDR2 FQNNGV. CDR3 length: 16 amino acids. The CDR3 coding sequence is TGTGCCAGCATCCCTCGGCTCTCGAGCTCCTACAATGAGCAGTTCTTC. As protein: CASIPRLSSSYNEQFF.

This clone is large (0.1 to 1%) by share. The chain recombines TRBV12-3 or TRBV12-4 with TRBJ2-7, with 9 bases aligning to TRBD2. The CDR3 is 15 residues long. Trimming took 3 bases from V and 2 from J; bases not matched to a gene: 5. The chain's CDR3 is CASSFFAGGPYEQYF. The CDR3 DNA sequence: TGTGCCAGCAGTTTTTTTGCGGGAGGGCCCTACGAGCAGTACTTC.

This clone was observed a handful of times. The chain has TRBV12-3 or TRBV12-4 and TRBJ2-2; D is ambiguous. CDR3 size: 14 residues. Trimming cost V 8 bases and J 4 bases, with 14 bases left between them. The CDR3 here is CASSHTSVTGELFF. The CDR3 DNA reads TGTGCCAGCTCCCACACCTCGGTCACCGGGGAGCTGTTTTTT.

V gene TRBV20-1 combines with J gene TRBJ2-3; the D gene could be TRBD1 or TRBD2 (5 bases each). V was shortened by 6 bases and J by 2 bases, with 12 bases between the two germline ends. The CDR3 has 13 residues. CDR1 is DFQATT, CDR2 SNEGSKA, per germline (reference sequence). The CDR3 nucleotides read TGCAGTGCCCCGGGACGGAACACAGATACGCAGTATTTT. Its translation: CSAPGRNTDTQYF.

CDR3 sequence (DNA): TGTGCCAGCAGCTTAAATATCGGAGAGACCCAGTACTTC. It yields the protein CASSLNIGETQYF. The V gene is TRBV7-3, the J gene TRBJ2-5; D is unclear. This CDR3 has 13 residues. Trimming removed 1 base at V and 4 bases at J, with 7 bases between. Germline assignment: CDR1 SGHTA and CDR2 FQGTGA.